The clone carrying this T cell receptor beta chain showed up just a few times. What it binds is unknown. V was clipped by 4 bases and J by 10 bases, with 10 bases between them. The CDR3 has 11 amino acids. The germline V gene has CDR1 MNHEY and CDR2 SVGEGT. The sample originates from a study of T cell repertoires in cytomegalovirus infection. For the study at large: CMV infection together with matching HLA type was indicated by public TCR beta signatures.

TCRdb re-analysed the reads in MiXCR, keeping a single row per CDR3 protein. The table records around 210,000 distinct CDR3 sequences, 6.5% of them present only once. Study-level points and caveats: The ex vivo response was dominated by HLA-C-restricted CMV-specific TCR beta clonotypes.

The sequenced material came from PBMCs. The TCR sequence derives from a human donor in good health (CMV status not recorded). Some clones in this sample may be carry-over from other donors' samples. The genes are TRBV6-2 or TRBV6-3 and TRBJ2-5, with no clear D. This CDR3 is CASSWASSQYF. Written as DNA, the CDR3 is TGTGCCAGCAGTTGGGCATCGAGCCAGTACTTC.